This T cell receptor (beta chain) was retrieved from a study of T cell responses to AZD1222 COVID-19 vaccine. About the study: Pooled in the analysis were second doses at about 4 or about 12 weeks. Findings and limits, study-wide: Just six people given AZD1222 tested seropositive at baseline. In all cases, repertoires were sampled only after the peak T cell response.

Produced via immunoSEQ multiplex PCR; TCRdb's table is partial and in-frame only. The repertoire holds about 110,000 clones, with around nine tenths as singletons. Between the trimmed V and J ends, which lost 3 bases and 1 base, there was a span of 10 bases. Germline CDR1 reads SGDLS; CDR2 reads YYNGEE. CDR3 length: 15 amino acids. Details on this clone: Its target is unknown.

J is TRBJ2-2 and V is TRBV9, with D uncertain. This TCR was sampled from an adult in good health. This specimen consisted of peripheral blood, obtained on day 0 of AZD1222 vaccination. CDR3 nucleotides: TGTGCCAGCAGCGCGACCGGCCAGAACACCGGGGAGCTGTTTTTT. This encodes CASSATGQNTGELFF.